The clone carrying this T cell receptor (beta chain) was detected many times. Its antigen is not identified. This sample was taken from a study of T cell repertoires in cytomegalovirus infection. Turning to the study itself: Indications came from public TCR beta signatures; they pointed to CMV infection and to a matching HLA type. Study observations and caveats: Ex vivo, HLA-C-restricted CMV-specific TCR beta clonotypes prevailed over the rest of the response.

The V gene lost 0 bases and the J gene lost 6 bases, with 11 bases spanning the gap. CDR1 and CDR2 from the germline V gene are SGHVS and FQNEAQ. CDR3 length equals 15 residues. From the reads, TCRdb called clonotypes with MiXCR, one entry per CDR3 protein. The table includes 86,000 or so distinct CDR3 sequences, around 25% detected once. The receptor's source is a human donor in good health (CMV status not recorded). Some clones in this sample may be carry-over from other donors' samples. V usage is TRBV7-8 and J usage is TRBJ2-2; D may be TRBD1 (5 bases). Sequences were derived from CD8+ T cells from cultured PBMCs, sampled from culture after CMV antigen stimulation. CDR3 protein: CASSLAQGSAGELFF. The CDR3 nucleotides are TGTGCCAGCAGCTTAGCGCAGGGTTCCGCCGGGGAGCTGTTTTTT.